This TCR beta chain was captured by sequencing in a study of blood T cells in healthy people across ages. Study results and caveats: As naive T cell percentage varied, TCR beta diversity correlated strongly with it. Both naive CD4+ cell counts and diversity were greater in long-lived donors than in aged donors.

This clonotype was recorded at least ten times. Its antigen is unknown. At least 6 million PBMCs were isolated per sample. Sample-barcoded 5' priming and a J-beta primer mix drove a second PCR of about 6 to 12 cycles. Each CDR3 protein is one row after TCRdb ran MiXCR on the 5' RACE reads. The profile covers under 2 million distinct CDR3 sequences, with around 36% appearing a single time and around 11% taken by the ten largest. The sequencing input was blood. This clonotype was obtained from a woman aged 25 to 39 in good health.

The CDR3 region is CASSDPRTRQYF. The CDR3 nucleotides are TGTGCCAGCAGTGACCCTAGGACCCGCCAGTACTTC. The rearrangement uses TRBV6-4 and TRBJ2-4; D ambiguous. CDR3 length: 12 residues. CDR1 is MRHNA, CDR2 SNTAGT, per germline. Trimming pared 2 bases from V and 13 bases from J, leaving 12 bases between.